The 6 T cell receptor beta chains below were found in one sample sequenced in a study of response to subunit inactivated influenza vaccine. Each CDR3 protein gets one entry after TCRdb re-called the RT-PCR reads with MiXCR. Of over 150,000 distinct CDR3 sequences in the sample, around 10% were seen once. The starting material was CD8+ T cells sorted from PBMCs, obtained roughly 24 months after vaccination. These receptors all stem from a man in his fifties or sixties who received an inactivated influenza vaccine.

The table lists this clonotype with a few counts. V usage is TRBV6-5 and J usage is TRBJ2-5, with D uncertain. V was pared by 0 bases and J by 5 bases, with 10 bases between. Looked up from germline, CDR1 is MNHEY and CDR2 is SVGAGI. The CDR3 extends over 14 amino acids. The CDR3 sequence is CASSYSMSMETQYF. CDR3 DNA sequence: TGTGCCAGCAGTTACTCTATGTCAATGGAGACCCAGTACTTC.

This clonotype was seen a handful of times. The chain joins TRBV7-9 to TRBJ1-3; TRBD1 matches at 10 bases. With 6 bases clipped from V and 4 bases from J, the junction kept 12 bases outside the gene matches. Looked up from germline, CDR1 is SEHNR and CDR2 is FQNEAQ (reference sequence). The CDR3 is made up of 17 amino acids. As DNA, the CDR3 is TGTGCCAGCAGGGATATGGGACAGGGGCCGACGGGAAACACCATATATTTT. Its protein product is CASRDMGQGPTGNTIYF.

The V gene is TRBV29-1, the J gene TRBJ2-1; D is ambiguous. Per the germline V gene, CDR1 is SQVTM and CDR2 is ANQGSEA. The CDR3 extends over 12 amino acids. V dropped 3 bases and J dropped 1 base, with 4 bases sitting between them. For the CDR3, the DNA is TGCAGCGTTGACCAGTCCTACAATGAGCAGTTCTTC. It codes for CSVDQSYNEQFF.

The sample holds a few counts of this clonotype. The chain's CDR3 is CASSERTVQNSPLHF. CDR3 in DNA: TGTGCCAGCAGTGAGAGGACGGTTCAGAATTCACCCCTCCACTTT. This chain links TRBV2 with TRBJ1-6; D is uncertain. This CDR3 region has 15 residues. Looked up from germline, CDR1 is SNHLY and CDR2 is FYNNEI. V shed 3 bases and J shed 7 bases, with 13 bases lying between them.

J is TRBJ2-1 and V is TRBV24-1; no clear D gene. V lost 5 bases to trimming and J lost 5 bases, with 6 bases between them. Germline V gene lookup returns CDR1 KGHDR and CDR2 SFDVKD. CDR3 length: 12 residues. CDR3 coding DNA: TGTGCCACCAGTGGAGGAAACAATGAGCAGTTCTTC. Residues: CATSGGNNEQFF.

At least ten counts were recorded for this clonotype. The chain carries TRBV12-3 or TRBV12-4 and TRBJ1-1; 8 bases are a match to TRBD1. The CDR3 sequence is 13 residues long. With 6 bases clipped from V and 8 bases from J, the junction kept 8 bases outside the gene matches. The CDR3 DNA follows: TGTGCCAGCAGCCTTGGGACAGGATTGGAAGCTTTCTTT. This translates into CASSLGTGLEAFF.